The 11 T cell receptor beta chains below were found in one sample sequenced in a study of OX40 agonist ivuxolimab in advanced cancers. The method was immunoSEQ multiplex PCR; TCRdb's version includes in-frame clones alone and lacks a portion of them. This table has 70,000 or so clones, roughly 82% appearing once. Specimen: CD4+ or CD8+ T cells sorted from blood, collected in a trial of the OX40 agonist ivuxolimab. The receptors derive from an adult with an advanced solid tumor such as melanoma, head and neck, liver or kidney cancer.

The chain joins TRBV14 to TRBJ2-1; no firm D call. V gave up 4 bases and J gave up 4 bases, with 8 bases separating them. This CDR3 is 13 amino acids long. From germline, CDR1 is SGHDN and CDR2 FVKESK. This CDR3 is CASSRDTYNEQFF. CDR3 nucleotides: TGTGCCAGCAGCCGCGACACTTACAATGAGCAGTTCTTC.

The chain has TRBV7-2 and TRBJ1-3, with D possibly matching TRBD1 (5 bases). The V gene lost 5 bases and the J gene lost 3 bases, with 17 bases spanning the gap. Germline V gene data show CDR1 as SGHTA and CDR2 as FQGNSA. This CDR3 comprises 16 residues. In DNA form, the CDR3 reads TGTGCCAGCAGCACGAGGGGTGGGGGAGGTGGAAACACCATATATTTT. Its protein is CASSTRGGGGGNTIYF. Combining the CDR3 with reference TRBV7-2 and TRBJ1-3 gives the whole variable domain GAGVSQSPSNKVTEKGKDVELRCDPISGHTALYWYRQSLGQGLEFLIYFQGNSAPDKSGLPSDRFSAERTGGSVSTLTIQRTQQEDSAVYLCASSTRGGGGGNTIYFGEGSWLTVV.

The chain links TRBV5-8 to TRBJ2-4, with D hard to call. Trimming removed 0 bases from V and 6 bases from J, with 13 bases in between. CDR1 and CDR2 (germline): SGHTS, YDEGEE. CDR3 length equals 15 residues. The DNA of the CDR3 is TGTGCCAGCAGCTTGGCGGGTGGCCCCGGAAACATTCAGTACTTC. This codes for CASSLAGGPGNIQYF.

This chain joins TRBV9 and TRBJ2-2; 12 bases match TRBD1. The CDR3 extends over 18 amino acids. Trimming took 3 bases from V and 0 from J; bases not matched to a gene: 6. Germline loops: CDR1 SGDLS, CDR2 YYNGEE. CDR3 sequence reads: CASSGIRDRGPNTGELFF. DNA for the CDR3: TGTGCCAGCAGCGGCATCCGGGACAGGGGGCCGAACACCGGGGAGCTGTTTTTT.

V usage is TRBV14 and J usage is TRBJ1-1; no clear D. The germline gives CDR1 SGHDN, CDR2 FVKESK. The V and J ends lost 1 base and 5 bases respectively, with 11 bases between them. This CDR3 comprises 14 residues. CDR3 sequence reads: CASSQGYGRTEAFF. The CDR3 nucleotides are TGTGCCAGCAGCCAAGGGTACGGGAGGACTGAAGCTTTCTTT.

V usage is TRBV28 and J usage is TRBJ2-2, with 11 bases fitting TRBD2. CDR3 length: 17 amino acids. The V and J ends lost 4 bases and 4 bases, in that order; junction bases with no gene match: 8. Germline lookup yields CDR1 MDHEN and CDR2 SYDVKM. The CDR3 region has the DNA TGTGCCAGCAGTTCTCCTAGCGGGAGGACGATCACCGGGGAGCTGTTTTTT. Protein product: CASSSPSGRTITGELFF. The variable domain in full, with the rest retrieved from reference TRBV28 and TRBJ2-2, is DVKVTQSSRYLVKRTGEKVFLECVQDMDHENMFWYRQDPGLGLRLIYFSYDVKMKEKGDIPEGYSVSREKKERFSLILESASTNQTSMYLCASSSPSGRTITGELFFGEGSRLTVL.

The chain is built from TRBV27 and TRBJ1-1; TRBD1 agrees at 10 bases. The CDR3 contains 14 residues. Germline CDR1 is MNHEY and CDR2 is SMNVEV (reference sequence). After removal of 3 bases from V and 5 bases from J, the junction contained 3 bases not matched to a gene. The CDR3 is CASSFDRGQTEAFF. CDR3 nucleotide sequence: TGTGCCAGCAGTTTCGACAGGGGGCAGACTGAAGCTTTCTTT.

V usage is TRBV6-6 and J usage is TRBJ2-5; 7 nucleotides match TRBD1. The DNA end is a closer match to TRBJ2-7, so the J assignment may be wrong. Germline values: CDR1 MNHNY, CDR2 SVGAGI (reference sequence). The length of the CDR3 is 14 residues. CDR3 coding DNA: TGTGCCAGCAGTGGCCGTGGCAGGGGGTCCGAGCAGTACTTC. Translated: CASSGRGRGSEQYF.

The chain couples TRBV12-5 to TRBJ1-1; D unclear. There are 12 residues in the CDR3. The germline V gene has CDR1 LGHNT and CDR2 FRNRAP. V lost 2 bases and J 1 base, leaving 2 bases between the germline ends. The CDR3 spells CASGLRNTEAFF. CDR3 in DNA: TGTGCTAGTGGTTTGAGGAACACTGAAGCTTTCTTT.

The chain employs TRBV7-9 and TRBJ2-5; 9 bases are shared with TRBD1. J was trimmed by 1 base and V by 4 bases; bases with no gene match: 7. The CDR3 contains 16 residues. CDR1 SEHNR and CDR2 FQNEAQ come from the germline V gene (reference sequence). CDR3 residues: CASSSLDRGVQETQYF. The CDR3 nucleotides are TGTGCCAGCAGCTCCCTCGACAGGGGGGTCCAAGAGACCCAGTACTTC.

The chain is built from TRBV10-3 and TRBJ2-1, with 11 bases fitting TRBD2. Looked up from germline, CDR1 is ENHRY and CDR2 is SYGVKD. With 5 bases clipped from V and 9 bases from J, the junction kept 3 bases outside the gene matches. The CDR3 covers 13 residues. The CDR3 region has the DNA TGTGCCATCAGTACTAGCGGGAGTAGTGAGCAGTTCTTC. It is translated as CAISTSGSSEQFF.